This is a list of T cell receptor beta chains from one sample in a study of shared clonotypes between healthy human individuals. Using immunoSEQ multiplex PCR, the repertoire was profiled, and TCRdb retains in-frame clones only, with some absent. The table records some 2.4 million clones, under 95% of them present only once. Sequencing used naive CD4+ T cells from PBMCs. These receptors all come from a man between 18 and 35 years old in good health. Some clones in this sample may be carry-over from other donors' samples. Both conserved end residues are part of each CDR3. The order of the fields is J gene, V gene, D gene, CDR3 protein. The D gene is left open where the match is weak.

j_gene: TRBJ2-7; v_gene: TRBV7-7; d_gene: TRBD1; CDR3aa: CASSFGQGFPYEQYF
j_gene: TRBJ1-4; v_gene: TRBV14; d_gene: TRBD1; CDR3aa: CASSPRGQGAKLFF
j_gene: TRBJ2-7; v_gene: TRBV6-6; d_gene: -; CDR3aa: CASSYSVPGAYEQYF
j_gene: TRBJ2-7; v_gene: TRBV4-1; d_gene: -; CDR3aa: CASSQVLLGEQYF
j_gene: TRBJ1-2; v_gene: TRBV5-1; d_gene: -; CDR3aa: CASSRENYGYTF
j_gene: TRBJ2-1; v_gene: TRBV27; d_gene: TRBD1; CDR3aa: CASSSPTGTGGNEQFF
j_gene: TRBJ1-3; v_gene: TRBV2; d_gene: -; CDR3aa: CASSEIGGSGNTIYF
j_gene: TRBJ2-1; v_gene: TRBV19; d_gene: -; CDR3aa: CASSIAGIMNEQFF
j_gene: TRBJ2-2; v_gene: TRBV10-3; d_gene: TRBD2; CDR3aa: CAISESTLRLAAGELFF
j_gene: TRBJ2-3; v_gene: TRBV5-1; d_gene: TRBD1; CDR3aa: CASSPTGGRDTQYF
j_gene: TRBJ2-5; v_gene: TRBV28; d_gene: TRBD1; CDR3aa: CASRTGQGAFGTQYF
j_gene: TRBJ1-4; v_gene: TRBV4-2; d_gene: -; CDR3aa: CASSLGLWEKLFF
j_gene: TRBJ2-1; v_gene: TRBV2; d_gene: TRBD1; CDR3aa: CASSRQGNEQFF
j_gene: TRBJ2-1; v_gene: TRBV5-1; d_gene: -; CDR3aa: CASSFVGSVNYNEQFF
j_gene: TRBJ2-5; v_gene: TRBV7-9; d_gene: TRBD1; CDR3aa: CASSLGSPGTGQETQYF
j_gene: TRBJ2-7; v_gene: TRBV18; d_gene: -; CDR3aa: CASSPSAGLGYEQYF
j_gene: TRBJ2-7; v_gene: TRBV9; d_gene: TRBD1; CDR3aa: CASSGTGVSYEQYF
j_gene: TRBJ2-1; v_gene: TRBV5-1; d_gene: TRBD2; CDR3aa: CASSLLAGAPNEQFF
j_gene: TRBJ2-1; v_gene: TRBV20-1; d_gene: -; CDR3aa: CSDLGQYYQFF
j_gene: TRBJ1-4; v_gene: TRBV28; d_gene: -; CDR3aa: CASTVGGDNEKLFF
j_gene: TRBJ1-2; v_gene: TRBV28; d_gene: TRBD1; CDR3aa: CASSLNSGTGGYGYTF
j_gene: TRBJ2-3; v_gene: TRBV5-1; d_gene: -; CDR3aa: CASSLGWDTQYF
j_gene: TRBJ1-5; v_gene: TRBV2; d_gene: -; CDR3aa: CASSRRSGGNQPQHF
j_gene: TRBJ1-2; v_gene: TRBV10-3; d_gene: TRBD1; CDR3aa: CAISDVSKPTGDNGYTF
j_gene: TRBJ1-3; v_gene: TRBV6-4; d_gene: -; CDR3aa: CASRGTVSGNTIYF
j_gene: TRBJ1-1; v_gene: TRBV7-2; d_gene: -; CDR3aa: CASSLGSQAFF
j_gene: TRBJ1-1; v_gene: TRBV6-6; d_gene: -; CDR3aa: CASSYYGEGTEAFF
j_gene: TRBJ2-3; v_gene: TRBV15; d_gene: -; CDR3aa: CATSREPLAARVHDTQYF
j_gene: TRBJ2-1; v_gene: TRBV6-5; d_gene: -; CDR3aa: CASSYSLAQREQFF
j_gene: TRBJ1-1; v_gene: TRBV19; d_gene: -; CDR3aa: CASSHRETEAFF
j_gene: TRBJ2-7; v_gene: TRBV7-8; d_gene: -; CDR3aa: CASSPRGDGYEQYF
j_gene: TRBJ2-3; v_gene: TRBV2; d_gene: TRBD2; CDR3aa: CASTNDGRPDTQYF
j_gene: TRBJ1-1; v_gene: TRBV2; d_gene: TRBD1; CDR3aa: CASSEDRWNTEAFF
j_gene: TRBJ2-7; v_gene: TRBV7-2; d_gene: TRBD2; CDR3aa: CASSLKVAGGFEQYF
j_gene: TRBJ2-5; v_gene: TRBV6-6; d_gene: TRBD2; CDR3aa: CASRGRWEETQYF
j_gene: TRBJ2-1; v_gene: TRBV29-1; d_gene: -; CDR3aa: CSVEDSGGPEQFF
j_gene: TRBJ2-1; v_gene: TRBV11-3; d_gene: -; CDR3aa: CASSTTGANEQFF
j_gene: TRBJ2-2; v_gene: TRBV7-9; d_gene: TRBD2; CDR3aa: CASSSKGLAGGVGTGELFF
j_gene: TRBJ1-2; v_gene: TRBV28; d_gene: -; CDR3aa: CASSLKGEGTF
j_gene: TRBJ2-7; v_gene: TRBV4-1; d_gene: TRBD1; CDR3aa: CASSQEWTGSSYEQYF
j_gene: TRBJ1-1; v_gene: TRBV7-9; d_gene: -; CDR3aa: CASSSRTVMNTEAFF
j_gene: TRBJ1-3; v_gene: TRBV18; d_gene: -; CDR3aa: CASSPKGTSYGNTIYF
j_gene: TRBJ2-7; v_gene: TRBV14; d_gene: -; CDR3aa: CASSPSSYEQYF
j_gene: TRBJ2-5; v_gene: TRBV5-4; d_gene: -; CDR3aa: CASSPGLRQETQYF
j_gene: TRBJ1-6; v_gene: TRBV5-1; d_gene: -; CDR3aa: CASSQYPQASSYNSPLHF
j_gene: TRBJ1-4; v_gene: TRBV7-2; d_gene: -; CDR3aa: CASSGRGGGGEKLFF
j_gene: TRBJ1-5; v_gene: TRBV18; d_gene: TRBD1; CDR3aa: CASSPRILGTAADQPQHF